The 25 T cell receptor beta chains given below trace back to one sample, sequenced in a study of PD-1 blockade in mismatch repair-deficient tumors (dated by TCRdb to between 2016 and 2019). The time point label, read with the paper, signifies: peripheral blood before pembrolizumab. The library was produced with the immunoSEQ multiplex PCR assay. TCRdb limited this immuneACCESS table to in-frame rearrangements with V and J called. A share of clones is missing; checked studies link under half to unresolved V genes, and the rest is unexplained. The sample profile shows fewer than 60,000 clones; roughly 82% of them were found once. The top ten clones comprise less than 3.5% of the sample. This sample comprised PBMCs, obtained before pembrolizumab treatment. The receptor set was obtained from an adult with mismatch repair-deficient cancer.

Only a few counts were recorded for this clone. V and J are TRBV6-5 and TRBJ2-7, with 8 bases identical to TRBD1. J lost 3 bases, V lost 5 bases, and 3 bases had no gene match. This CDR3 comprises 13 residues. CDR1 and CDR2 from the germline V gene are MNHEY and SVGAGI. For the CDR3, the DNA is TGTGCCAGCAGTAGACAGGGGAGCTACGAGCAGTACTTC. Translated, it gives CASSRQGSYEQYF.

V usage is TRBV7-6 and J usage is TRBJ2-7, with 7 positions matching TRBD1. This CDR3 has 14 amino acids. V lost 2 bases to trimming and J lost 1 base; unmatched junction nucleotides: 2. Germline CDR1 SGHVS, CDR2 FNYEAQ. The CDR3 here is CASSLMGQSYEQYF. The CDR3, as DNA: TGTGCCAGCAGCTTAATGGGACAGTCCTACGAGCAGTACTTC. Together with reference TRBV7-6 and TRBJ2-7, the CDR3 gives the full variable domain: GAGVSQSPRYKVTKRGQDVALRCDPISGHVSLYWYRQALGQGPEFLTYFNYEAQQDKSGLPNDRFSAERPEGSISTLTIQRTEQRDSAMYRCASSLMGQSYEQYFGPGTRLTVT.

V usage is TRBV11-2 and J usage is TRBJ1-5; a possible D gene is TRBD1 (6 bases). The germline CDR1 and CDR2 sequences are SGHAT and FQNNGV. The CDR3 contains 13 residues. With 5 bases removed from V and 7 bases from J, the gap between germline ends came to 12 bases. The chain's CDR3 is CASSVNRDQPQHF. In nucleotides, the CDR3 is TGTGCCAGCAGCGTAAACAGGGACCAGCCCCAGCATTTT.

The chain recombines TRBV27 with TRBJ1-5; 9 bases align to TRBD1. CDR3 length equals 16 residues. Germline loops: CDR1 MNHEY, CDR2 SMNVEV (reference sequence). V was pared by 1 base and J by 6 bases, with 7 bases of the junction left unmatched. The CDR3 DNA is TGTGCCAGCAGTTTATACCCGGACAGGGGACTTCAGCCCCAGCATTTT. Protein sequence: CASSLYPDRGLQPQHF.

This chain uses TRBV7-2 with TRBJ2-3; the match to TRBD2 covers 8 bases. Germline CDR1 is SGHTA and CDR2 is FQGNSA. The V segment lost 5 bases and the J segment 1 base; nucleotides outside the gene matches: 8. CDR3 length: 16 amino acids. The CDR3 DNA reads TGTGCCAGCAGCCAGGGCGGGGGGCTGGGCACAGATACGCAGTATTTT. Translated, it gives CASSQGGGLGTDTQYF.

The V gene is TRBV2, the J gene TRBJ2-1, with 9 bases that match TRBD2. Trimming removed 4 bases from V and 9 bases from J; junction bases left unmatched: 4. This CDR3 comprises 13 residues. The V gene's germline CDR1 is SNHLY and CDR2 FYNNEI. The CDR3 loop is CASSGAGGGEQFF. As DNA, the CDR3 is TGTGCCAGCAGTGGGGCGGGGGGGGGTGAGCAGTTCTTC.

This clone is medium-sized within its sample. The chain links TRBV4-1 to TRBJ2-5; D may be TRBD2 (5 bases). From germline, CDR1 is MGHRA and CDR2 YSYEKL. This CDR3 contains 14 residues. V was shortened by 0 bases and J by 2 bases, with 7 bases between the two germline ends. The CDR3 nucleotides are TGCGCCAGCAGCCAAGATAGCGAGCAAGAGACCCAGTACTTC. Translated, it gives CASSQDSEQETQYF.

The chain is built from TRBV5-4 and TRBJ1-1; tentative D call: TRBD1 (5 bases). CDR1 and CDR2 from the germline V gene are SGHNT and YYREEE (reference sequence). CDR3 length: 16 amino acids. Trimming removed 4 bases from V and 1 base from J, with 17 bases in between. DNA of the CDR3: TGTGCCAGCAGCGATCGGGACTTTAAGGCGAACACTGAAGCTTTCTTT. It is translated as CASSDRDFKANTEAFF.

The V gene is TRBV5-1, the J gene TRBJ2-7, with D maybe TRBD1 (6 bases). This CDR3 has 13 amino acids. Germline-derived CDR1 and CDR2 are SGHRS and YFSETQ. Trimming removed 4 bases at V and 4 bases at J, with 12 bases between. The CDR3 DNA reads TGCGCCAGCAGCCCAGGACAGTCTTACGAGCAGTACTTC. Translated, it gives CASSPGQSYEQYF.

The chain couples TRBV11-1 to TRBJ2-1; 7 bases match TRBD2. V lost 3 bases, J lost 9 bases, and 11 bases stayed unmatched. The CDR3 spans 15 residues. CDR1 SGHAT and CDR2 FQDESV come from the germline V gene (reference sequence). The CDR3: CASSFSSGDVGEQFF. The CDR3 region has the DNA TGTGCCAGCAGCTTCTCAAGCGGGGATGTCGGTGAGCAGTTCTTC.

The chain uses TRBV2 and TRBJ1-2; no definite D call. This CDR3 contains 12 residues. Trimming removed 8 bases from V and 2 bases from J, with 9 bases in between. The germline V gene has CDR1 SNHLY and CDR2 FYNNEI. Written as DNA, the CDR3 is TGTGCCAGCGGGGATTCAAACTATGGCTACACCTTC. It specifies CASGDSNYGYTF.

The chain combines TRBV4-1 with TRBJ2-3; possible D gene TRBD1, 6 bases. V lost 6 bases and J 0 bases, leaving 16 bases between the germline ends. The CDR3 is 16 residues long. CDR1 and CDR2 from the germline V gene are MGHRA and YSYEKL. The CDR3 region is CASSLMGASSTDTQYF. The CDR3 DNA follows: TGCGCCAGCAGTCTGATGGGGGCTTCTAGCACAGATACGCAGTATTTT.

The table lists this clone with a few counts. This chain links TRBV27 with TRBJ2-1; 9 nucleotides match TRBD1. CDR3 length equals 14 residues. Losses at the gene ends were 8 bases for V and 7 bases for J; bases not matched to a gene: 9. The germline CDR1 and CDR2 sequences are MNHEY and SMNVEV (reference sequence). The DNA for the CDR3 is TGTGCCAGCGCACAGGGGGCAGCCGAGAATGAGCAGTTCTTC. Its translation is CASAQGAAENEQFF.

This sequence joins TRBV6-1 and TRBJ2-7, with D maybe TRBD2 (6 bases). The J call may be in error: the DNA end matches TRBJ2-5 better. This CDR3 has 14 amino acids. Germline V gene data show CDR1 as MNHNS and CDR2 as SASEGT. Written as DNA, the CDR3 is TGTGCCAGCAGTGAACGACTAGAAGTAGAGACCCAGTACTTC. This translates into CASSERLEVETQYF.

This clone was seen more than once but under ten times. The junction and the germline gene differ at one end; a read error may be behind it. V usage is TRBV7-7 and J usage is TRBJ2-7; D may be TRBD1 or TRBD2 (5 bases each). Germline V gene sequence: CDR1 SSHAT, CDR2 FNYEAQ (reference sequence). The CDR3 runs to 13 residues. The CDR3 loop is CASSLVLGDEQYF. CDR3 DNA: TGTGCTAGCAGCTTAGTTCTGGGGGACGAGCAGTACTTC.

This clone was seen only once. The chain couples TRBV7-3 to TRBJ2-1; no firm D call. Per the germline V gene, CDR1 is SGHTA and CDR2 is FQGTGA. The V gene lost 1 base and the J gene lost 5 bases, with 9 bases spanning the gap. There are 14 residues in the CDR3. For the CDR3, the DNA is TGTGCCAGCAGCTTAAGTCCAGCGAACAATGAGCAGTTCTTC. It codes for CASSLSPANNEQFF. Full variable domain (rest looked up from reference TRBV7-3 and TRBJ2-1): GAGVSQTPSNKVTEKGKYVELRCDPISGHTALYWYRQSLGQGPEFLIYFQGTGAADDSGLPNDRFFAVRPEGSVSTLKIQRTERGDSAVYLCASSLSPANNEQFFGPGTRLTVL.

The chain employs TRBV27 and TRBJ2-7; 11 bases are a match to TRBD1. Germline loops: CDR1 MNHEY, CDR2 SMNVEV (reference sequence). The CDR3 totals 15 residues. Losses at the gene ends were 4 bases for V and 6 bases for J; bases not matched to a gene: 8. The CDR3 DNA reads TGTGCCAGCAGTTCCACGGGGGGGACAGGGGGCGAGCAGTACTTC. Translation gives CASSSTGGTGGEQYF.

Only one count was recorded for this clone. CDR3 loop: CASSETGIHNSPLHF. The CDR3 DNA reads as TGTGCCAGCAGTGAAACAGGGATTCATAATTCACCCCTCCACTTT. The chain combines TRBV6-4 with TRBJ1-6; possibly TRBD1 for D (6 bases). Germline V lookup: CDR1 MRHNA, CDR2 SNTAGT. With 3 bases removed from V and 5 bases from J, the gap between germline ends came to 11 bases. This CDR3 is built from 15 residues.

The chain uses TRBV5-4 and TRBJ1-1, with TRBD1 identical over 8 bases. J was trimmed by 0 bases and V by 2 bases; bases with no gene match: 9. Germline loops: CDR1 SGHNT, CDR2 YYREEE (reference sequence). This CDR3 comprises 17 residues. CDR3: CASSLGQGSGMNTEAFF. As DNA, the CDR3 is TGTGCCAGCAGCTTAGGACAGGGAAGCGGTATGAACACTGAAGCTTTCTTT.

This clone occurred once. J is TRBJ2-5 and V is TRBV28; 8 positions match TRBD1. V shed 5 bases, J shed 5 bases, and the junction held 10 bases outside the gene matches. This CDR3 comprises 15 residues. The V gene's germline CDR1 is MDHEN and CDR2 SYDVKM. For the CDR3, the DNA is TGTGCCAGCAGTCGACGACAGGGGAAGGGGGAGACCCAGTACTTC. Protein: CASSRRQGKGETQYF. Looking up the rest from reference TRBV28 and TRBJ2-5 gives the full variable domain: DVKVTQSSRYLVKRTGEKVFLECVQDMDHENMFWYRQDPGLGLRLIYFSYDVKMKEKGDIPEGYSVSREKKERFSLILESASTNQTSMYLCASSRRQGKGETQYFGPGTRLLVL.

The chain employs TRBV11-2 and TRBJ2-3; no reliable D call. Germline V gene data show CDR1 as SGHAT and CDR2 as FQNNGV. The CDR3 sequence is 13 residues long. The germline V and J ends were trimmed by 3 bases and 5 bases, with 9 bases remaining between them. The CDR3 region is CASSFRLRDTQYF. The CDR3 DNA follows: TGTGCCAGCAGCTTCAGATTGAGAGATACGCAGTATTTT. The whole variable domain, remainder taken from reference TRBV11-2 and TRBJ2-3, is EAGVAQSPRYKIIEKRQSVAFWCNPISGHATLYWYQQILGQGPKLLIQFQNNGVVDDSQLPKDRFSAERLKGVDSTLKIQPAKLEDSAVYLCASSFRLRDTQYFGPGTRLTVL.

The gene calls are TRBV5-1 and TRBJ2-5; the D gene is possibly TRBD2 (6 bases). The V end was cut by 2 bases, the J end by 1 base, with 12 bases between. The CDR3 is made up of 15 amino acids. Germline CDR1 SGHRS, CDR2 YFSETQ. Here the CDR3 DNA reads TGCGCCAGCAGCTTATCCCCCGGGGGCCAAGAGACCCAGTACTTC. Encoded protein: CASSLSPGGQETQYF.

The chain has TRBV5-4 and TRBJ1-1; TRBD1 is a possible D gene (5 bases). This CDR3 region has 15 residues. CDR1 SGHNT and CDR2 YYREEE come from the germline V gene (reference sequence). The V gene lost 4 bases and the J gene lost 4 bases, with 17 bases spanning the gap. CDR3 amino acids: CASSPGPGVGTEAFF. The CDR3 DNA reads as TGTGCCAGCAGCCCGGGACCCGGGGTAGGCACTGAAGCTTTCTTT.

This clone came up once. V gene TRBV18 combines with J gene TRBJ2-3, with 7 positions matching TRBD1. CDR3 length: 16 residues. The germline CDR1 and CDR2 sequences are KGHSH and LQKENI. Unmatched junction bases numbered 9, after V lost 6 bases and J lost 0 bases. This chain's CDR3 is CASSPLGGISTDTQYF. DNA of the CDR3: TGTGCCAGCTCCCCCCTAGGGGGCATAAGCACAGATACGCAGTATTTT.

This chain joins TRBV5-6 and TRBJ2-7, with TRBD2 matching 8 bases. This CDR3 spans 14 amino acids. Germline CDR1 is SGHDT and CDR2 is YYEEEE. V lost 0 bases, J lost 6 bases, and 5 bases stayed unmatched. The chain's CDR3 is CASSLALAEGEQYF. CDR3 in DNA: TGTGCCAGCAGCTTGGCACTAGCGGAGGGCGAGCAGTACTTC.